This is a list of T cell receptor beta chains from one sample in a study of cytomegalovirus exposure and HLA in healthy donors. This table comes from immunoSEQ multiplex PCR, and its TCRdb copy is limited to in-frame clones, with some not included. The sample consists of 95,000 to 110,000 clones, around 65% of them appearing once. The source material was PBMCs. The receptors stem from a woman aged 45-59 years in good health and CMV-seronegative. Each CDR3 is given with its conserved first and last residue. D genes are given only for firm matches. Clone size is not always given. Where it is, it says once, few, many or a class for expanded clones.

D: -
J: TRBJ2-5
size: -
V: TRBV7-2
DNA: TGCGCCAGCAGCCCCGGGGGTTGGGAGACCCAGTACTTC
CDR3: CASSPGGWETQYF

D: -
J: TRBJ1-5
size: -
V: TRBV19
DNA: TGTGCCAGTAGGCCCGGGTTCAATCAGCCCCAGCATTTT
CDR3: CASRPGFNQPQHF

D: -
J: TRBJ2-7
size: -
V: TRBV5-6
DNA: TGTGCCAGCAGCTTGACAGGCTCCTACGAGCAGTACTTC
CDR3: CASSLTGSYEQYF

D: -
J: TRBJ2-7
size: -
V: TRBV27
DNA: TGTGCCAGCAACTCGGCCCAGGGGCGCCACGAGCAGTACTTC
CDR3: CASNSAQGRHEQYF

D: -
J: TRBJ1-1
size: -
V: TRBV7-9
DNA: TGTGCCAGCAGCTTAGGGGGGGATGACACTGAAGCTTTCTTT
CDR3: CASSLGGDDTEAFF

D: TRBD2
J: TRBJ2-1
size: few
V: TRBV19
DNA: TGTGCCAGTAGTCCCTTGGGACTAGCGGGAGGGGAGCAGTTCTTC
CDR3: CASSPLGLAGGEQFF

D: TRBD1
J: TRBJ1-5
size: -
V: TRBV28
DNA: TGTGCCAGCACAGGGGGCCGGAGCAATCAGCCCCAGCACTTT
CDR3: CASTGGRSNQPQHF

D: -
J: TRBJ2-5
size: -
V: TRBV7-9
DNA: TGTGCCAGCAGCTCAACACAGGGTAGAGAGACCCAGTACTTC
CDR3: CASSSTQGRETQYF

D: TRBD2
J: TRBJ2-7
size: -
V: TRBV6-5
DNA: TGTGCCAGCAGCAATAGCGGGGGGGCGTTGTTCGAGCAGTACTTC
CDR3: CASSNSGGALFEQYF

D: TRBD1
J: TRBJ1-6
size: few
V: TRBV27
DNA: TGTGCCAGCAGTGAACAGGGGGCGCGCTCACCCCTCCACTTT
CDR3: CASSEQGARSPLHF

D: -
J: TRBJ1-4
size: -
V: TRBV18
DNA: TGTGCCAGCTCACGTGGCGGTGCAACTAATGAAAAACTGTTTTTT
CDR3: CASSRGGATNEKLFF

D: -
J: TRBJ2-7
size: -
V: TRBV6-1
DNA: TGTGCCAGCAGTTGGTCGGGCTACGAGCAGTACTTC
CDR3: CASSWSGYEQYF

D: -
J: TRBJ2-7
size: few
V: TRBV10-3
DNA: TGTGCCATCAGGACGGACAGCCGCTACGAGCAGTACTTC
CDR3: CAIRTDSRYEQYF

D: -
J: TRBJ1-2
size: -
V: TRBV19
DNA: TGTGCCAGTAGTATTGTGGGGCGTTGGACCTATGGCTACACCTTC
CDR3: CASSIVGRWTYGYTF

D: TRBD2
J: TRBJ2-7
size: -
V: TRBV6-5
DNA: TGTGCCAGCAGTAGAGAGACTAGCGCCTCCTACGAGCAGTACTTC
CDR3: CASSRETSASYEQYF

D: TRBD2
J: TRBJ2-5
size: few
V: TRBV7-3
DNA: TGTGCCAGCAGCTTCGGACTAGCCCAAGAGACCCAGTACTTC
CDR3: CASSFGLAQETQYF

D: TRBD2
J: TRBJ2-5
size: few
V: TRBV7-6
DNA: TGTGCCAGCAGCTTATTTAGCGGGGGGGAGACCCAGTACTTC
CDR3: CASSLFSGGETQYF

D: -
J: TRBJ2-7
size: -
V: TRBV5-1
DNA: TGCGCCAGCAGCTTGTCTGGGACACGGGGCGAGCAGTACTTC
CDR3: CASSLSGTRGEQYF

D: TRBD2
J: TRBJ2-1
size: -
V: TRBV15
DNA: TGTGCCACCAGCGCATCCGGGACTACTTACAATGAGCAGTTCTTC
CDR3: CATSASGTTYNEQFF

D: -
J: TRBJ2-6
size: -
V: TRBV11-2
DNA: TGTGCCAGCAGCTCTTACAGGCCAACGGGCTCTGGGGCCAACGTCCTGACTTTC
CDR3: CASSSYRPTGSGANVLTF

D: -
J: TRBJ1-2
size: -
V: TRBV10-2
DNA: TGCGCCAGCAGTACCGGGACGGATGGAGGGTATGGCTACACCTTC
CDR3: CASSTGTDGGYGYTF

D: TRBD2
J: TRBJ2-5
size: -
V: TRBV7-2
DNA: TGTGCCAGCAGCTTAGCGGGAGCGGGGGAGACCCAGTACTTC
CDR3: CASSLAGAGETQYF

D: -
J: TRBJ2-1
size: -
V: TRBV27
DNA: TGTGCCAGCAGGATACAGGGAACCTACAATGAGCAGTTCTTC
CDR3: CASRIQGTYNEQFF

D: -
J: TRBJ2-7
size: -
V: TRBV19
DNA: TGTGCCAGTAGTATTGGGGGCCTTAGGCCTTACGAGCAGTACTTC
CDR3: CASSIGGLRPYEQYF

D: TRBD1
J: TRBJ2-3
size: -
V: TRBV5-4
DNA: TGTGCCAGCAAGCATAGGGGACAGCTCACAGATACGCAGTATTTT
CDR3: CASKHRGQLTDTQYF

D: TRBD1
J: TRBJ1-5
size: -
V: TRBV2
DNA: TGTGCCAGCAGTGGGGGAACAGGGGGCAATCAGCCCCAGCATTTT
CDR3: CASSGGTGGNQPQHF

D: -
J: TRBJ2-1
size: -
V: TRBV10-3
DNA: TGTGCCATCAGTGAGTTCGGGACTGGGTCCCATTCTTTCTACAATGAGCAGTTCTTC
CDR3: CAISEFGTGSHSFYNEQFF

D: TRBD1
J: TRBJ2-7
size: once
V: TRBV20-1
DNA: TGCAGTGCGATGGACAGGGTCGAGCAGTACTTC
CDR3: CSAMDRVEQYF

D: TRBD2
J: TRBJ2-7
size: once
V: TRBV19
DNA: TGTGCCAGTAGTCTAGGGACTAGGGCGCACGAGCAGTACTTC
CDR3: CASSLGTRAHEQYF

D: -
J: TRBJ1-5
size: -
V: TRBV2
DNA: TGTGCCAGCAGTGACGGGGGTTATCAGCCCCAGCATTTT
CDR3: CASSDGGYQPQHF

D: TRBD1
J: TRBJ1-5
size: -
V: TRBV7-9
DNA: TGTGCCAGCAGCTCAGGACAGGGCGACCAGCCCCAGCATTTT
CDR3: CASSSGQGDQPQHF

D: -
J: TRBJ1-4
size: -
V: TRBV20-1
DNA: TGCAGTGCTTCAAATGAAAAACTGTTTTTT
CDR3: CSASNEKLFF